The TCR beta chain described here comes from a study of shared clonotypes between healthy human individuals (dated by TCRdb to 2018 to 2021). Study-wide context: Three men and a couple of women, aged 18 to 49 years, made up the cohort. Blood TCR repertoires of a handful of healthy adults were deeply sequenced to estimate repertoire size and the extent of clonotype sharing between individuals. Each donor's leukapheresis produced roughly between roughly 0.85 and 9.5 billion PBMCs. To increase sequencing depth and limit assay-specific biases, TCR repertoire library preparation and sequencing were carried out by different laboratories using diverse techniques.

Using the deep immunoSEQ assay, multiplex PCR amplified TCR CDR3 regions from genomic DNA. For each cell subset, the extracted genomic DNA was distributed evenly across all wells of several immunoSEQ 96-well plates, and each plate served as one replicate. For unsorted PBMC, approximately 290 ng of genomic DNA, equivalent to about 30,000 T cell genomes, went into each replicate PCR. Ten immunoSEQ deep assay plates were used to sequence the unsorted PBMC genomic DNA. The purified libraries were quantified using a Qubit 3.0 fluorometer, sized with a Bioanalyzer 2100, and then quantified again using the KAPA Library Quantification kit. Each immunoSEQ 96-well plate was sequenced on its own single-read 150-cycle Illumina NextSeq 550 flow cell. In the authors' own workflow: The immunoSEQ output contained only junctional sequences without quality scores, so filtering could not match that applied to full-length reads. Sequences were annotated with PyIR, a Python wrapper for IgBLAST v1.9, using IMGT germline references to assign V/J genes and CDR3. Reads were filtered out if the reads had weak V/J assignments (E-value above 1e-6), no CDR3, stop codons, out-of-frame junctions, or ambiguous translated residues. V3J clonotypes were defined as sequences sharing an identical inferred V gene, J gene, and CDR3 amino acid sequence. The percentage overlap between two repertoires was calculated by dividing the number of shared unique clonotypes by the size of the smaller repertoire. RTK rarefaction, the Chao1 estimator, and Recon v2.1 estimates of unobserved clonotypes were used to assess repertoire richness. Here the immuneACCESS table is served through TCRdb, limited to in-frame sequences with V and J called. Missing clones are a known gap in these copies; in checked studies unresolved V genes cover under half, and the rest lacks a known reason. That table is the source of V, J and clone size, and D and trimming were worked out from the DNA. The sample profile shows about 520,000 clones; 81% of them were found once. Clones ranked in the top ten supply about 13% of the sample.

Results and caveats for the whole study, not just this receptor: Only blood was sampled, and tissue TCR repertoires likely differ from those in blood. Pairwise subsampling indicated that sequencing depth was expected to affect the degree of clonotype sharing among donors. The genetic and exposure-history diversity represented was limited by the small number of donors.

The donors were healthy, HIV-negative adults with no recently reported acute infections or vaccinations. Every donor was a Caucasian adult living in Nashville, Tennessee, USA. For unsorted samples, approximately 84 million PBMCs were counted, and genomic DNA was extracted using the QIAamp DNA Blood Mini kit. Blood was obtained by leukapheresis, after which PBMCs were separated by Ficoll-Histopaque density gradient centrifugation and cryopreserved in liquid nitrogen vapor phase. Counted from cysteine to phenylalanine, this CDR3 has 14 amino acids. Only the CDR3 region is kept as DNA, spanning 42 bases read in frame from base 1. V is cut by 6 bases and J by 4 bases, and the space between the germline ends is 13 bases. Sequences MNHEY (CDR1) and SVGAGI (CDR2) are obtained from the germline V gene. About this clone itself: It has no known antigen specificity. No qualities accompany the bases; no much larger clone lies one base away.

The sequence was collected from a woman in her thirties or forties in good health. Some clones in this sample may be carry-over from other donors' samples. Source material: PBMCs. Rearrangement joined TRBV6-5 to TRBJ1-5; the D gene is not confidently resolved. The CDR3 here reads CASRPVEPNQPQHF. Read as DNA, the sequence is TGTGCCAGCAGACCAGTGGAGCCTAATCAGCCCCAGCATTTT.